This TCR beta chain originates from a study of shared clonotypes between healthy human individuals. Background on the study: CD4 naive and memory got three plates each, CD8 naive two, CD8 memory one. Overall study findings and caveats: All-four-donor shared clonotypes had higher generation probabilities than non-shared clonotypes did.

Clones were read by immunoSEQ multiplex PCR, and TCRdb kept only the in-frame ones, dropping some. The sample carries some 980,000 clones, over 60% recorded once. Details on this clone: The antigen is unknown.

This CDR3 is built from 16 residues. V was pared by 6 bases and J by 7 bases, with 14 bases of the junction left unmatched. Per germline, CDR1 MDHEN and CDR2 SYDVKM. The sample comprised memory CD4+ T cells sorted from blood. Subset denoted: CD45RA-negative fraction. This TCR was recovered from a man between 18 and 29 years old in good health. The V and J genes are TRBV28 and TRBJ1-5, with 8 bases fitting TRBD1. In DNA, the CDR3 is TGTGCCAGCAGCCCACCGAGGGCAGGGGGCTCCCAGCCCCAGCATTTT. Translating it yields CASSPPRAGGSQPQHF.